The 4 T cell receptor beta chains below come from one sample, sequenced in a study of cytomegalovirus exposure and HLA in healthy donors. The PCR ran on 60 Vbeta and 13 Jbeta primers. Sequenced by immunoSEQ multiplex PCR; TCRdb stores in-frame clones only, minus some. The table shows fewer than 200,000 clones, with roughly 80% occurring only once. Sequencing was done on a sample of PBMCs. The receptors stem from a man between 45 and 60 years old in good health and CMV-seropositive.

This rearrangement joins TRBV10-3 to TRBJ1-1; 8 bases are shared with TRBD1. The CDR3 runs 14 residues. The junction had 2 bases not matched to a gene; V was cut back by 2 bases and J by 3 bases. In germline, CDR1 is ENHRY, CDR2 SYGVKD. In DNA form, the CDR3 reads TGTGCCATCAGTGAGACAGGGGGTTACACTGAAGCTTTCTTT. It encodes CAISETGGYTEAFF.

The J gene is TRBJ2-3, the V gene TRBV6-5, with D maybe TRBD2 (5 bases). This CDR3 spans 10 amino acids. Germline CDR1 reads MNHEY; CDR2 reads SVGAGI. CDR3 nucleotide sequence: TGTGTCTCGGGGACAGATACGCAGTATTTT. It encodes CVSGTDTQYF.

This clone was observed a few times. The chain links TRBV25-1 to TRBJ2-5; possibly TRBD1 for D (5 bases). CDR1 and CDR2 (germline): MGHDK, SYGVNS. This CDR3 has 13 residues. The germline V and J ends were trimmed by 3 bases and 5 bases, with 10 bases remaining between them. The CDR3 nucleotides read TGTGCCAGCAGTGACAGGGTCGTTGAGACCCAGTACTTC. Amino acid sequence: CASSDRVVETQYF.

This chain uses TRBV2 with TRBJ1-2; maybe TRBD1 (5 bases). The CDR3 has 16 amino acids. V was trimmed by 4 bases and J by 4 bases, leaving 19 bases between them. Germline CDR1 and CDR2: SNHLY and FYNNEI. The CDR3 nucleotides are TGTGCCAGCAGTGGTCTAAGGGGAAGGGACTTCTATGGCTACACCTTC. Translated, it gives CASSGLRGRDFYGYTF. Full variable domain (outside the CDR3, taken from reference TRBV2 and TRBJ1-2): EPEVTQTPSHQVTQMGQEVILRCVPISNHLYFYWYRQILGQKVEFLVSFYNNEISEKSEIFDDQFSVERPDGSNFTLKIRSTKLEDSAMYFCASSGLRGRDFYGYTFGSGTRLTVV.